This TCR beta chain comes out of a study of T cell responses to AZD1222 COVID-19 vaccine. Regarding the study as a whole: Donors in the cohort were predominantly white British and more often female, and clonal diversity was possibly underestimated. Epitopes outside B.1.351 and B.1.1.7 mutated regions reportedly drew nearly half of spike TCRs. The repertoires were collected only after the peak T cell response. Rises in breadth and depth of Spike-specific TCRs came after two AZD1222 doses.

Clones were read by immunoSEQ multiplex PCR, and TCRdb kept only the in-frame ones, dropping some. The sample lists about 84,000 clones, approximately 83% seen once, with about an eighth in the top ten. The germline V gene has CDR1 SGHTS and CDR2 YDEGEE. V lost 3 bases and J lost 3, with 13 bases in between. The CDR3 consists of 15 residues. About this clone: The antigen is unknown.

The TCR sequence derives from an adult who received the AZD1222 COVID-19 vaccine. The chain uses TRBV5-8 and TRBJ1-5; D is possibly TRBD1 (5 bases). Here the sequenced sample was peripheral blood, taken 28 days after the second AZD1222 dose. The DNA for the CDR3 is TGTGCCAGCAGCTCCGGGACCCTCCCCAATCAGCCCCAGCATTTT. Amino acids: CASSSGTLPNQPQHF.